This TCR beta chain is drawn from a study of beta chain features in type 1 diabetes. Overall study context: Comparable age, gender and cell yields were observed in patients relative to healthy donors. Findings and caveats of the study: Shorter TCRB CDR3s, moderately but significantly so, marked every one of the four CD4+ subsets in Type 1 diabetes patients. For patients and controls alike, PCR might favor shorter templates to the same degree. Naive, central memory and Treg TCRB repertoires seemed to resemble each other more closely in patients than they did in healthy donors.

A CD45RO/CCR7/CD25/CD127/CD95/CD27 panel sorted naive, central memory, regulatory and stem cell-like memory CD4+ cells. Expressed TCRB transcripts were sequenced because the entire RNA isolate underwent reverse transcription. The assay was immunoSEQ multiplex PCR, and TCRdb's table has in-frame clones only and misses some. The repertoire has 310,000 or so clones, 9.3% of them found once; the top ten carry around 1%. Concerning this clone itself: The target antigen is unknown.

The clonotype originates from a man in his thirties or forties with type 1 diabetes. Sequencing was done on a sample of central memory CD4+ T cells from blood.

The CDR3 nucleotides read TGCGCCAGCAGTCCCGACAGGGGGCGCAACGAGCAGTACTTC. As protein: CASSPDRGRNEQYF. The chain recombines TRBV10-1 with TRBJ2-7, with 10 bases aligning to TRBD1. The germline gives CDR1 WNHNN, CDR2 SYGVQD (reference sequence). This CDR3 comprises 14 residues. V lost 5 bases to trimming and J lost 5 bases; unmatched junction nucleotides: 6.